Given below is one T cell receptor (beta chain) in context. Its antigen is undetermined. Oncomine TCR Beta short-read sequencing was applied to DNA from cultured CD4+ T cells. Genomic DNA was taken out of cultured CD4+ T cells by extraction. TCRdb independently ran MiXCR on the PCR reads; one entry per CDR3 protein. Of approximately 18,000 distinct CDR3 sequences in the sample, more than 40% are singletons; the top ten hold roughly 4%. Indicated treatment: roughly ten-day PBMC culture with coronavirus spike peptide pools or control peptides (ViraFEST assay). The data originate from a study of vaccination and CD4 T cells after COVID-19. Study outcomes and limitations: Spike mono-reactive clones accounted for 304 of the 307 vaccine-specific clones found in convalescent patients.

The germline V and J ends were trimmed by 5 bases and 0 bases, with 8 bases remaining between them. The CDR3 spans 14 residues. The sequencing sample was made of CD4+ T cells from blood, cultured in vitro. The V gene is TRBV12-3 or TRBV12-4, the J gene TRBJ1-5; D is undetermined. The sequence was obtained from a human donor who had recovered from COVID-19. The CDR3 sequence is CASSGEYSNQPQHF. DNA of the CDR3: TGTGCCAGCAGTGGAGAGTATAGCAATCAGCCCCAGCATTTT.